These 12 T cell receptor beta chains originate from one sample sequenced in a study of blood T cell repertoires in COVID-19. Measured with immunoSEQ multiplex PCR; TCRdb has only the in-frame clones, and not every one. The profile covers approximately 120,000 clones, with 75% to 90% appearing a single time and approximately 7% taken by the ten largest. The sequencing input was peripheral blood. The receptors derive from a woman aged 45 to 65 with acute or convalescent COVID-19.

The chain joins TRBV28 to TRBJ1-6; 7 nucleotides align to TRBD1. V lost 3 bases to trimming and J lost 10 bases; unmatched junction nucleotides: 6. This CDR3 has 14 residues. The germline V gene encodes CDR1 MDHEN and CDR2 SYDVKM. The CDR3 bases are TGTGCCAGCAGTTTCCTACAGGGGAGGTCACCCCTCCACTTT. It codes for CASSFLQGRSPLHF.

This chain links TRBV5-1 with TRBJ2-1; 8 nucleotides line up with TRBD2. CDR3 length: 14 residues. Germline CDR1 reads SGHRS; CDR2 reads YFSETQ. With 4 bases clipped from V and 10 bases from J, the junction kept 10 bases outside the gene matches. The CDR3 spells CASSPSGGAREQFF. CDR3 nucleotides: TGCGCCAGCAGCCCGTCGGGAGGGGCCAGGGAGCAGTTCTTC. Together with reference TRBV5-1 and TRBJ2-1, the CDR3 gives the full variable domain: KAGVTQTPRYLIKTRGQQVTLSCSPISGHRSVSWYQQTPGQGLQFLFEYFSETQRNKGNFPGRFSGRQFSNSRSEMNVSTLELGDSALYLCASSPSGGAREQFFGPGTRLTVL.

V is TRBV5-4 and J is TRBJ2-6, with 9 bases fitting TRBD1. Trimming cost V 0 bases and J 2 bases; bases outside gene matches: 3. The CDR3 runs 17 residues. Germline V gene sequence: CDR1 SGHNT, CDR2 YYREEE (reference sequence). CDR3 coding DNA: TGTGCCAGCAGCTTGGGGGACAGGGTAACTGGGGCCAACGTCCTGACTTTC. It encodes CASSLGDRVTGANVLTF.

The chain is built from TRBV27 and TRBJ2-5; D perhaps matches TRBD1 (7 bases). CDR1 MNHEY and CDR2 SMNVEV come from the germline V gene (reference sequence). The CDR3 extends over 12 amino acids. Trimming took 8 bases from V and 13 from J, leaving 20 bases between them. CDR3: CASGNPRRGRYF. The CDR3 DNA is TGTGCCAGCGGAAACCCGAGGAGGGGGCGGTACTTC.

The chain carries TRBV28 and TRBJ2-3; TRBD2 agrees at 14 bases. Per germline, CDR1 MDHEN and CDR2 SYDVKM. V shed 3 bases, J shed 9 bases, and the junction held 2 bases outside the gene matches. The CDR3 runs 14 residues. DNA of the CDR3: TGTGCCAGCAGTTTGGGACTAGCGGGGGTCACGCAGTATTTT. Its protein product is CASSLGLAGVTQYF.

The chain is built from TRBV5-1 and TRBJ1-1, with a weak D call TRBD1 (6 bases). Trimming pared 2 bases from V and 8 bases from J, leaving 16 bases between. The germline V gene encodes CDR1 SGHRS and CDR2 YFSETQ. The CDR3 loop spans 14 amino acids. The CDR3: CASSLGSQQGEAFF. For the CDR3, the DNA is TGCGCCAGCAGCTTAGGGTCCCAGCAGGGGGAAGCTTTCTTT.

V is TRBV29-1 and J is TRBJ1-1; D uncertain. The CDR3 contains 11 residues. CDR1 SQVTM and CDR2 ANQGSEA come from the germline V gene. Trimming removed 6 bases from V and 4 bases from J, with 9 bases in between. The CDR3 region is CSVGVPTEAFF. CDR3 DNA: TGCAGCGTGGGAGTTCCCACTGAAGCTTTCTTT.

The rearrangement links TRBV19 to TRBJ1-6; 7 nucleotides match TRBD1. Germline assignment: CDR1 LNHDA and CDR2 SQIVND (reference sequence). J lost 7 bases, V lost 3 bases, and 6 bases had no gene match. This CDR3 spans 15 amino acids. CDR3 residues: CASSIRGRKNSPLHF. The CDR3 region has the DNA TGTGCCAGTAGTATTAGGGGGCGGAAGAATTCACCCCTCCACTTT.

The chain is built from TRBV10-1 and TRBJ2-2; no reliable D call. The V gene lost 4 bases and the J gene lost 5 bases, with 14 bases spanning the gap. CDR3 length: 15 amino acids. Germline CDR1 and CDR2: WNHNN and SYGVQD (reference sequence). The CDR3 DNA is TGCGCCAGCAGTGTATCCGCGGCCGGAACCGGGGAGCTGTTTTTT. Translation gives CASSVSAAGTGELFF.

V gene TRBV5-6 combines with J gene TRBJ1-5, with a tentative D call TRBD1 (6 bases). The CDR3 runs to 17 residues. Trimming removed 4 bases from V and 0 bases from J, with 17 bases in between. From germline, CDR1 is SGHDT and CDR2 YYEEEE. This chain's CDR3 is CASSLRQESNSNQPQHF. The DNA for the CDR3 is TGTGCCAGCAGCCTCCGACAGGAGTCCAATAGCAATCAGCCCCAGCATTTT.

This clone has only a few counts. The chain carries TRBV30 and TRBJ2-7; unclear D gene. The CDR3 extends over 13 amino acids. Germline CDR1 GTSNPN, CDR2 SVGIG (reference sequence). Trimming took off 2 bases at V and 3 bases at J, with 11 bases between the two ends. In nucleotides, the CDR3 is TGTGCCTGGAGTACGAACGGTTACTACGAGCAGTACTTC. It yields the protein CAWSTNGYYEQYF.

This clone was seen a single time. This chain uses TRBV25-1 with TRBJ2-1; 9 positions match TRBD1. Germline-derived CDR1 and CDR2 are MGHDK and SYGVNS. J gave up 3 bases and V 6 bases, and 6 bases lay outside the gene matches. The CDR3 is 15 residues long. As DNA, the CDR3 is TGTGCCAGCAGGAGAACAGGGGGCATCTACAATGAGCAGTTCTTC. Translation gives CASRRTGGIYNEQFF.